These 19 T cell receptor beta chains originate from one sample sequenced in a study of control samples from healthy donors and cancer patients. Using immunoSEQ multiplex PCR, the repertoire was profiled, and TCRdb retains in-frame clones only, with some absent. The sample has roughly 120,000 clones, more than 80% seen once. The source material was PBMCs. All receptors derive from a woman aged 45 to 65 with colorectal cancer.

Here the CDR3 DNA reads TGCAGCGTTTCTCCAGGTATCGGATTTCCTGAAAAACTGTTTTTT. This gives the protein CSVSPGIGFPEKLFF. J is TRBJ1-4 and V is TRBV29-1, with D unclear. The V gene lost 5 bases and the J gene lost 7 bases, with 20 bases spanning the gap. CDR3 size: 15 residues. Looked up from germline, CDR1 is SQVTM and CDR2 is ANQGSEA.

The chain's CDR3 is CAWSQGTLHDTQYF. The CDR3 coding sequence is TGTGCCTGGAGTCAGGGGACGCTCCACGATACGCAGTATTTT. V gene TRBV30 combines with J gene TRBJ2-3; the D gene is possibly TRBD1 (6 bases). V lost 2 bases and J lost 6, with 15 bases in between. The germline V gene has CDR1 GTSNPN and CDR2 SVGIG (reference sequence). The CDR3 contains 14 residues.

As regards this clone: This sample includes further DNA sequences coding for the same CDR3. The chain combines TRBV5-1 with TRBJ1-5; TRBD1 is a possible D gene (6 bases). Trimming shortened V by 0 bases and J by 3 bases, and 7 bases separated the two germline ends. There are 14 residues in the CDR3. Germline values: CDR1 SGHRS, CDR2 YFSETQ. In nucleotides, the CDR3 is TGCGCCAGCAGCTTGGGGACAGACAATCAGCCCCAGCATTTT. Translation: CASSLGTDNQPQHF.

Regarding this clone: Other DNA variants within this sample encode the same CDR3. This chain links TRBV6-5 with TRBJ2-5; TRBD1 is a possible D gene (5 bases). V was trimmed by 2 bases and J by 2 bases, leaving 9 bases between them. From germline, CDR1 is MNHEY and CDR2 SVGAGI. This CDR3 has 14 amino acids. CDR3 region: CASSYRDRQETQYF. The CDR3 DNA sequence: TGTGCCAGCAGTTACCGAGACAGACAAGAGACCCAGTACTTC.

The chain combines TRBV5-1 with TRBJ1-2; D is perhaps TRBD1 (6 bases). V was clipped by 4 bases and J by 4 bases, with 17 bases between them. This CDR3 contains 15 residues. From germline, CDR1 is SGHRS and CDR2 YFSETQ. CDR3 sequence: CASSPETGLGYGYTF. In DNA, the CDR3 is TGCGCCAGCAGCCCCGAGACAGGATTAGGCTATGGCTACACCTTC. Looking up the rest from reference TRBV5-1 and TRBJ1-2 gives the full variable domain: KAGVTQTPRYLIKTRGQQVTLSCSPISGHRSVSWYQQTPGQGLQFLFEYFSETQRNKGNFPGRFSGRQFSNSRSEMNVSTLELGDSALYLCASSPETGLGYGYTFGSGTRLTVV.

The V and J genes are TRBV30 and TRBJ1-2; 11 bases match TRBD1. V trimming: 3 bases; J trimming: 7 bases; junction bases outside the gene matches: 7. The CDR3 totals 14 residues. The germline gives CDR1 GTSNPN, CDR2 SVGIG (reference sequence). The CDR3 protein is CAWRPRDRGFGYTF. The CDR3, as DNA: TGTGCCTGGAGGCCTCGGGACAGGGGGTTTGGCTACACCTTC.

CDR3 nucleotides: TGTGCCAGCAGCGCCCTTAACCAGGGGGCGAGCTACACCTTC. As protein: CASSALNQGASYTF. The chain employs TRBV2 and TRBJ1-2; 8 bases fit TRBD1. This CDR3 spans 14 amino acids. J lost 9 bases, V lost 6 bases, and 12 bases had no gene match. The germline V gene has CDR1 SNHLY and CDR2 FYNNEI.

The chain recombines TRBV28 with TRBJ2-5; 13 positions agree with TRBD2. V was pared by 4 bases and J by 5 bases, with 13 bases of the junction left unmatched. The CDR3 has 18 amino acids. Per the germline V gene, CDR1 is MDHEN and CDR2 is SYDVKM. In DNA, the CDR3 is TGTGCCAGCAGTTCCGGGACTAGCGGGGATGGAGGTTGGGAGACCCAGTACTTC. It is translated as CASSSGTSGDGGWETQYF.

The V gene is TRBV19, the J gene TRBJ2-5; 7 positions agree with TRBD2. This CDR3 has 15 residues. CDR1 and CDR2 from the germline V gene are LNHDA and SQIVND (reference sequence). V shed 6 bases, J shed 5 bases, and the junction held 12 bases outside the gene matches. For the CDR3, the DNA is TGTGCCAGTAGGGCTAGCGGAGGCCCTGGGGAGACCCAGTACTTC. This translates into CASRASGGPGETQYF.

The chain couples TRBV3-1 (or the pseudogene TRBV3-2) to TRBJ1-2, with 10 bases matching TRBD1. The germline CDR1 and CDR2 sequences are LGHDT and YNNKEL (reference sequence). The CDR3 covers 18 residues. Germline trimming cut 4 bases from V and 5 bases from J; bases unmatched to any gene: 16. The CDR3 nucleotides are TGTGCCAGCAGCCCATACGCTGTGCGGACAGGGGGTTCGTATGGCTACACCTTC. Translating gives CASSPYAVRTGGSYGYTF.

This chain uses TRBV6-5 with TRBJ1-6, with D possibly being TRBD1 (5 bases). Trimming pared 8 bases from V and 6 bases from J, leaving 14 bases between. This CDR3 comprises 14 residues. The germline CDR1 and CDR2 sequences are MNHEY and SVGAGI. The CDR3 nucleotides read TGTGCCAGCGGGATGGGGGAGATTAATTCACCCCTCCACTTT. Its protein product is CASGMGEINSPLHF.

The chain is built from TRBV5-1 and TRBJ2-7, with TRBD1 matching over 10 bases. Germline trimming cut 1 base from V and 2 bases from J; bases unmatched to any gene: 9. CDR3 length equals 17 residues. Germline V gene sequence: CDR1 SGHRS, CDR2 YFSETQ. The CDR3 region is CASSLTHGQGVPYEQYF. The CDR3 DNA sequence: TGCGCCAGCAGCTTGACCCATGGACAGGGGGTCCCCTACGAGCAGTACTTC.

This chain connects TRBV6-1 to TRBJ1-1, with 10 bases lining up with TRBD1. The CDR3 loop spans 15 amino acids. Looked up from germline, CDR1 is MNHNS and CDR2 is SASEGT. With V trimmed by 2 bases and J by 3 bases, 3 bases remained unmatched. The CDR3 is CASSELGQGYTEAFF. The DNA for the CDR3 is TGTGCCAGCAGTGAACTGGGACAGGGGTACACTGAAGCTTTCTTT.

This rearrangement joins TRBV5-6 to TRBJ1-4; perhaps TRBD1 as D (5 bases). Germline CDR1 and CDR2: SGHDT and YYEEEE. Deletions cut 2 bases from V and 6 bases from J, with 11 bases between. The CDR3 consists of 14 residues. The CDR3 DNA follows: TGTGCCAGCAGCTTTATGGACACAGATGAAAAACTGTTTTTT. Translating gives CASSFMDTDEKLFF. The whole variable domain, filled in from reference TRBV5-6 and TRBJ1-4, reads DAGVTQSPTHLIKTRGQQVTLRCSPKSGHDTVSWYQQALGQGPQFIFQYYEEEERQRGNFPDRFSGHQFPNYSSELNVNALLLGDSALYLCASSFMDTDEKLFFGSGTQLSVL.

The chain is built from TRBV19 and TRBJ2-6; D gene ambiguous. Germline CDR1 is LNHDA and CDR2 is SQIVND (reference sequence). This CDR3 is 13 amino acids long. The V end lost 8 bases, the J end lost 2 bases, and 7 bases lay between the germline ends. The CDR3 is CASRGTGANVLTF. CDR3 sequence (DNA): TGTGCCAGTCGTGGCACTGGGGCCAACGTCCTGACTTTC.

This clone appeared once. The J gene is TRBJ2-5, the V gene TRBV5-8, with D perhaps TRBD1 (7 bases). The V gene's germline CDR1 is SGHTS and CDR2 YDEGEE. CDR3 length: 16 amino acids. V lost 0 bases and J lost 5, with 17 bases in between. CDR3 nucleotides: TGTGCCAGCAGCTTGGATGGGACAGAGACTAGGGAGACCCAGTACTTC. Translated, it gives CASSLDGTETRETQYF.

In nucleotides, the CDR3 is TGTGCCAGCAGACCCGGACTAGCGGGAGGGCCCCGAAGCACAGATACGCAGTATTTT. It is translated as CASRPGLAGGPRSTDTQYF. The chain uses TRBV2 and TRBJ2-3, with TRBD2 identical over 15 bases. The CDR3 sequence is 19 residues long. Unmatched junction bases numbered 10, after V lost 6 bases and J lost 0 bases. Looked up from germline, CDR1 is SNHLY and CDR2 is FYNNEI.

The chain uses TRBV18 and TRBJ1-1; D is unclear. The germline V gene has CDR1 KGHSH and CDR2 LQKENI. V lost 3 bases to trimming and J lost 2 bases, with 4 bases between them. The CDR3 length is 12 residues. This CDR3 is CASSPSNTEAFF. The CDR3, as DNA: TGTGCCAGCTCACCGTCCAACACTGAAGCTTTCTTT. The variable domain in full, with the rest retrieved from reference TRBV18 and TRBJ1-1, is NAGVMQNPRHLVRRRGQEARLRCSPMKGHSHVYWYRQLPEEGLKFMVYLQKENIIDESGMPKERFSAEFPKEGPSILRIQQVVRGDSAAYFCASSPSNTEAFFGQGTRLTVV.

As for this clone: Other DNA sequences within the sample encode an identical CDR3. The chain uses TRBV10-3 and TRBJ1-4; 10 positions match TRBD1. The CDR3 covers 17 residues. CDR1 is ENHRY and CDR2 is SYGVKD in the germline V gene. V lost 0 bases to trimming and J lost 3 bases; unmatched junction nucleotides: 4. The CDR3 nucleotides are TGTGCCATCAGTGAGTCGTGGACAGGGGGACCTAATGAAAAACTGTTTTTT. Its translation: CAISESWTGGPNEKLFF.